Reported below is one T cell receptor (beta chain). The sample comes from a study of blood T cell repertoires in COVID-19. Authors' processing steps: The assay estimated nucleated cells by amplifying reference gene primers. Libraries were prepared by immunoSEQ multiplex PCR; TCRdb keeps only in-frame clonotypes and omits some of them. For V, J and clone size, that table is used; D and trimming come from the DNA. The sample shows about 54,000 clones, roughly 80% of them seen only once. The germline CDR1 and CDR2 sequences are MNHNS and SASEGT. The V segment lost 0 bases and the J segment 7 bases; nucleotides outside the gene matches: 10. The CDR3 extends over 17 amino acids.

The chain has TRBV6-1 and TRBJ1-2, with 11 bases fitting TRBD1. Material: peripheral blood. This TCR came from a human donor in a cohort sampled during active COVID-19. CDR3 residues: CASSEAWGQGDSRGYTF. The CDR3 coding sequence is TGTGCCAGCAGTGAAGCGTGGGGACAGGGGGACAGTCGTGGCTACACCTTC.